Each of the 8 T cell receptor beta chains below was sequenced from the same sample in a study of cytomegalovirus exposure and HLA in healthy donors. The PCR had 60 Vbeta and 13 Jbeta primers. Profiling relied on immunoSEQ multiplex PCR, and the TCRdb table lists in-frame clones only, not all of them. The sample includes fewer than 80,000 clones, about 70% of them seen just once. The sequenced material came from PBMCs. These receptors all stem from a man aged 18 to 30 in good health and CMV-seronegative.

The chain has TRBV7-2 and TRBJ1-5; D is ambiguous. V was clipped by 5 bases and J by 0 bases, with 14 bases between them. The CDR3 is 16 residues long. In germline, CDR1 is SGHTA, CDR2 FQGNSA. CDR3 in amino acids: CASSKLSTASNQPQHF. CDR3 nucleotides: TGTGCCAGCAGCAAGCTTAGCACGGCTAGCAATCAGCCCCAGCATTTT. The variable domain in full, with the rest retrieved from reference TRBV7-2 and TRBJ1-5, is GAGVSQSPSNKVTEKGKDVELRCDPISGHTALYWYRQSLGQGLEFLIYFQGNSAPDKSGLPSDRFSAERTGGSVSTLTIQRTQQEDSAVYLCASSKLSTASNQPQHFGDGTRLSIL.

The chain combines TRBV7-2 with TRBJ2-3; TRBD2 agrees at 8 bases. Germline lookup yields CDR1 SGHTA and CDR2 FQGNSA. Unmatched junction bases numbered 3, after V lost 3 bases and J lost 4 bases. The CDR3 has 14 amino acids. CDR3 bases: TGTGCCAGCAGCTTGGGACTAGTGGCAGATACGCAGTATTTT. This encodes CASSLGLVADTQYF. The full variable domain, rest sourced from reference TRBV7-2 and TRBJ2-3, is GAGVSQSPSNKVTEKGKDVELRCDPISGHTALYWYRQSLGQGLEFLIYFQGNSAPDKSGLPSDRFSAERTGGSVSTLTIQRTQQEDSAVYLCASSLGLVADTQYFGPGTRLTVL.

The chain employs TRBV28 and TRBJ1-5; D gene uncertain. The V gene's germline CDR1 is MDHEN and CDR2 SYDVKM. There are 16 residues in the CDR3. Trimming cost V 6 bases and J 2 bases, with 17 bases left between them. The CDR3 DNA follows: TGTGCCAGCAGCCCGCTTCTTTCGGGAGGCAATCAGCCCCAGCATTTT. Encoded protein: CASSPLLSGGNQPQHF.

The rearrangement joins TRBV7-7 to TRBJ1-1; 8 bases are a match to TRBD1. The CDR3 covers 13 residues. Trimming took 1 base from V and 7 from J; bases not matched to a gene: 2. Germline V gene data show CDR1 as SSHAT and CDR2 as FNYEAQ (reference sequence). The CDR3 protein is CASSLGTGFEAFF. The CDR3 DNA reads TGTGCCAGCAGCTTAGGGACAGGGTTTGAAGCTTTCTTT.

There are a few counts of this clone. The chain combines TRBV2 with TRBJ2-7, with a weak D call TRBD1 (6 bases). In germline, CDR1 is SNHLY, CDR2 FYNNEI. The CDR3 is made up of 13 amino acids. Trimming took 6 bases from V and 2 from J, leaving 11 bases between them. CDR3 in DNA: TGTGCCAGCAGCGTACAGGGAACCTACGAGCAGTACTTC. It specifies CASSVQGTYEQYF.

This clone was detected only a few times. This chain joins TRBV7-9 and TRBJ2-5, with 8 bases matching TRBD2. The CDR3 is 18 residues long. Trimming cost V 4 bases and J 0 bases; bases outside gene matches: 13. Germline loops: CDR1 SEHNR, CDR2 FQNEAQ (reference sequence). The CDR3: CASSSPSRLARYQETQYF. The DNA for the CDR3 is TGTGCCAGCAGCTCCCCCTCGCGACTAGCGAGGTACCAAGAGACCCAGTACTTC.

On this clone itself: This likely comes from a read error, as the CDR3 has no conserved phenylalanine or tryptophan at its end. The chain has TRBV5-5 and TRBJ1-1; a possible D gene is TRBD1 (6 bases). The germline gives CDR1 SGHKS, CDR2 YYEKEE (reference sequence). The CDR3 sequence is 13 residues long. The V and J ends lost 4 bases and 2 bases respectively, with 9 bases between them. In DNA, the CDR3 is TGTGCCAGCAGCCGGACAGCCAACACTGAAGCTTTCCTT. This sequence encodes CASSRTANTEAFL.

For this clone: Other DNA sequences in the same sample also yield this CDR3. The CDR3 coding sequence is TGTGCCAGCAGTTTCAGACAGGGGAATCAGCCCCAGCATTTT. Its translation: CASSFRQGNQPQHF. The V call is TRBV27, the J call TRBJ1-5; 8 nucleotides agree with TRBD1. Trimming cost V 3 bases and J 4 bases; bases outside gene matches: 2. Germline CDR1 is MNHEY and CDR2 is SMNVEV (reference sequence). This CDR3 has 14 residues.